This TCR beta chain was documented in a study of T cells in Graves' hyperthyroidism and ophthalmopathy. About this clonotype: The target antigen is unknown. This may be a read error, as it is one base from a much larger clone.

Hyperthyroidism, newly diagnosed and lasting under 2 months, affected patients aged 18 to 65. Source material for PBMCs was 9 to 10 ml fresh peripheral blood. Broader study findings: Most thyroid-expanded clonotypes above 0.001 were also found in blood.

Regions amplified from RNA transcripts were the TCR beta CDR3 regions. An initial round of RT-PCR targeting the TCR CDR3 relied on the HTBI primer set. TCRdb processed the multiplex PCR reads anew with MiXCR; each CDR3 protein has one entry. Of 750,000 to 900,000 distinct CDR3 sequences detected, roughly 40% appear once; the ten largest clones hold 8.9%. Germline lookup yields CDR1 SGHVS and CDR2 FNYEAQ. This CDR3 contains 14 residues. The sample was blood. The rearrangement joins TRBV7-6 to TRBJ2-5, with 10 bases that match TRBD1. This sequence originates from a man younger than 30 with Graves' hyperthyroidism. The CDR3 spells CASSSTGGLEIQYF. CDR3 coding DNA: TGTGCCAGCAGCTCGACAGGGGGCTTGGAGATCCAGTACTTC. Full variable domain (outside the CDR3, taken from reference TRBV7-6 and TRBJ2-5): GAGVSQSPRYKVTKRGQDVALRCDPISGHVSLYWYRQALGQGPEFLTYFNYEAQQDKSGLPNDRFSAERPEGSISTLTIQRTEQRDSAMYRCASSSTGGLEIQYFGPGTRLLVL.